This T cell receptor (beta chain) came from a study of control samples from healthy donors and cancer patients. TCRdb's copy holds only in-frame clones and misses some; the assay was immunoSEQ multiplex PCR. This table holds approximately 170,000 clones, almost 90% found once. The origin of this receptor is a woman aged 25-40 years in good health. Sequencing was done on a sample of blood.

CDR3 protein: CASSSGQGGTDTQYF. In DNA form, the CDR3 reads TGCGCCAGCAGCTCGGGACAGGGTGGCACAGATACGCAGTATTTT. The rearrangement joins TRBV5-1 to TRBJ2-3; 9 bases fit TRBD1. The germline CDR1 and CDR2 sequences are SGHRS and YFSETQ. Unmatched junction bases numbered 3, after V lost 3 bases and J lost 1 base. The CDR3 runs to 15 residues.